Listed below are T cell receptor beta chains from one sample, sequenced in a study of breast tumors, draining lymph nodes, adjacent tissues. Using its own MiXCR run on the multiplex PCR reads, TCRdb lists one record per CDR3 protein. This sample has 160,000 or so distinct CDR3 sequences, with about 34% found just once. Sequences were obtained from axillary lymph node tissue. Receptors were obtained from a female donor with breast cancer. Some clones in this sample may be carry-over from other donors' samples. Both conserved end residues are part of each CDR3. The D gene is left open where the match is weak. Expanded clones get a size class; other rows say once, few or many, or leave the size out.

>TRBD2|TRBV11-2|many|TRBJ2-2
TGTGCCAGCAGGAGACTAGCGGGAGGTACGGGCACCGGGGAGCTGTTTTTT
CASRRLAGGTGTGELFF
>TRBD2|TRBV27|many|TRBJ2-7
TGTGCCAGCAGACGCGGGGGGCAGCACGAGCAGTACTTC
CASRRGGQHEQYF
>-|TRBV9|many|TRBJ2-1
TGTGCCAGCAGCGTAGCAGGCTACAATGAGCAGTTCTTC
CASSVAGYNEQFF
>TRBD1|TRBV20-1|many|TRBJ2-7
TGCAGTGCTAGTTTTCGTTCGGGGACAGGGAACTTCGAGCAGTACTTC
CSASFRSGTGNFEQYF
>-|TRBV5-5|many|TRBJ2-1
TGTGCCACCCTCCCGGAGGCAGCTTACAATGAGCAGTTCTTC
CATLPEAAYNEQFF
>TRBD2|TRBV5-1|-|TRBJ2-1
TGCGCCAGCAGCTTGGTCCTAGCGGGACCCGAGCAGTTCTTC
CASSLVLAGPEQFF
>-|TRBV3-1|many|TRBJ2-7
TGTGCCAGCAGCCAATTCAGCGTCTACGAGCAGTACTTC
CASSQFSVYEQYF
>-|TRBV7-8|many|TRBJ2-7
TGTGCCAGCAGCTTGGAGAATAGTCAGGAGCAGTACTTC
CASSLENSQEQYF
>TRBD2|TRBV7-8|-|TRBJ2-1
TGTGCCAGCAGCCAGACTAGCGGGGGGAGGTACAATGAGCAGTTCTTC
CASSQTSGGRYNEQFF
>TRBD1|TRBV20-1|many|TRBJ1-5
TGCAGTGCTAGTCTTGGGACAGGGGATCAGCCCCAGCATTTT
CSASLGTGDQPQHF
>-|TRBV6-4|-|TRBJ2-3
TGTGCCAGCAGTGACTCAGGGAGGGGGCAGCAGTATTTT
CASSDSGRGQQYF
>-|TRBV7-8|many|TRBJ1-1
TGTGCCAGCAGCTTAGGATGGACTGAAGCTTTCTTT
CASSLGWTEAFF
>TRBD1|TRBV2|-|TRBJ1-1
TGTGCCAGCAGTGTGACAGGGTTGAACACTGGAGCTTTCTTT
CASSVTGLNTGAFF
>-|TRBV5-4|many|TRBJ2-7
TGTGCCAGCAGCTTTTCACAGGGGAGGAACGAGCAGTACTTC
CASSFSQGRNEQYF
>TRBD1|TRBV28|many|TRBJ2-7
TGTGCCACTCGAACGGGACAGGGAGCCTACGAGCAGTACTTC
CATRTGQGAYEQYF
>-|TRBV19|-|TRBJ2-2
TGTGCCAGTTCTGACCGAATTAGGGGCGGGGAGCTGTTTTTT
CASSDRIRGGELFF
>-|TRBV13|many|TRBJ2-7
TGTGCCAGCAGCGTCGCATGGGGGACACACTACGAGCAGTACTTC
CASSVAWGTHYEQYF
>-|TRBV6-6|-|TRBJ2-1
TGTGCCAGCAGTCACCGGGACAATATGTACTACAATGAGCAGTTCTTC
CASSHRDNMYYNEQFF
>-|TRBV29-1|once|TRBJ2-3
TGCAGCGTTAGTGAGTCCACAGATACGCAGTATTTT
CSVSESTDTQYF
>TRBD1|TRBV2|-|TRBJ2-2
TGTGCCAGCAGCCTGACAGGGGTGGCCGGGGAGCTGTTTTTT
CASSLTGVAGELFF
>-|TRBV4-3|-|TRBJ1-2
TGCGCCAGCAGCCAGGGACTAGCGGGATCTGGCTACACCTTC
CASSQGLAGSGYTF
>TRBD2|TRBV2|many|TRBJ2-1
TGTGCCAGCACCCGAGGCGGGGGGGCCCATGAGCAGTTCTTC
CASTRGGGAHEQFF
>TRBD1|TRBV18|many|TRBJ2-7
TGTGCCAGCTCGCGACGTCCGGGACAGGAAAGATACGAGCAGTACTTC
CASSRRPGQERYEQYF
>TRBD1|TRBV30|many|TRBJ2-7
TGTGCCGGACTTAACCTAAGACAGGGGATCTACGAGCAGTACTTC
CAGLNLRQGIYEQYF
>TRBD1|TRBV7-9|few|TRBJ1-1
TGTGCCAGCAGCCCCCGGGACAGGTTCGGCCCTGAAGCTTTCTTT
CASSPRDRFGPEAFF
>TRBD2|TRBV5-1|many|TRBJ2-5
TGCGCCAGCAGCTTCCCCGGTAGCGGGGAGGAGACCCAGTACTTC
CASSFPGSGEETQYF
>-|TRBV28|many|TRBJ2-7
TGTGCCAGCAGACGACAATCTCTGGGCGAGCAGTACTTC
CASRRQSLGEQYF
>-|TRBV4-1|many|TRBJ2-7
TGCGCCAGCAGAACTGCGGGGACATCATCTTACGAGCAGTACTTC
CASRTAGTSSYEQYF
>-|TRBV25-1|-|TRBJ1-3
TGTGCCAGCCAGGGACGTCGGCTAGGAAACACCATATATTTT
CASQGRRLGNTIYF
>TRBD1|TRBV7-2|once|TRBJ2-2
TGTGCCAGCAGCCTACAGGGGGCAAACGGGGAGCTGTTTTTT
CASSLQGANGELFF
>TRBD2|TRBV20-1|many|TRBJ2-3
TGCAGTGCTAGGGCACTAGCGGGAGGCCCCTCCGTCACAGATACGCAGTATTTT
CSARALAGGPSVTDTQYF
>-|TRBV9|many|TRBJ2-1
TGTGCCAGCAGCGACCACCGCGGTGAGAATGAGCAGTTCTTC
CASSDHRGENEQFF
>-|TRBV9|many|TRBJ2-6
TGTGCCAGCAGCGTAGGCGCCCTCTCTGGGGCCAACGTCCTGACTTTC
CASSVGALSGANVLTF
>-|TRBV10-3|many|TRBJ1-2
TGTGCCATCAGTGAGACAGGGTCGGGGAACTATGGCTACACCTTC
CAISETGSGNYGYTF
>-|TRBV11-2|many|TRBJ1-5
TGTGCCAGCAGCTTAGATCCGGGCCTTAGCAATCAGCCCCAGCATTTT
CASSLDPGLSNQPQHF
>-|TRBV10-3|many|TRBJ2-7
TGTGCCATCAGCCAGGGTCTGGGGTGGAGGGACGAGCAGTACTTC
CAISQGLGWRDEQYF
>TRBD2|TRBV20-1|many|TRBJ2-1
TGCAGTGCTAGATGGTCGGCGGGAGGGATCTCTGATGAGCAGTTCTTC
CSARWSAGGISDEQFF
>-|TRBV20-1|many|TRBJ1-3
TGCAGTGCTAGAGATATAACCGGGTCTGGAAACACCATATATTTT
CSARDITGSGNTIYF
>TRBD1|TRBV4-2|-|TRBJ1-6
TGTGCCAGCAGCCCCGGGACAGCGGCCGGTACGGGATCACCCCTCCACTTT
CASSPGTAAGTGSPLHF
>-|TRBV29-1|-|TRBJ2-7
TGCAGCGTTGGAGGCCTCGCCTACGAGCAGTACTTC
CSVGGLAYEQYF
>-|TRBV12-3/TRBV12-4|-|TRBJ2-5
TGTGCCAGCAGTTTCGAGACTAGCCAAGAGACCCAGTACTTC
CASSFETSQETQYF
>-|TRBV5-1|many|TRBJ1-2
TGCGCCAGCAGCCCCGAAGACCCATCCGGCTACACCTTC
CASSPEDPSGYTF
>TRBD1|TRBV27|few|TRBJ2-6
TGTGCCAGCTCCCCCGGGACAGGGTACTCTGGGGCCAACGTCCTGACTTTC
CASSPGTGYSGANVLTF
>TRBD1|TRBV4-3|many|TRBJ2-7
TGCGCCAGCAGCCAAGGACAGGGAACCTACGAGCAGTACTTC
CASSQGQGTYEQYF
>-|TRBV9|-|TRBJ2-3
TGTGCCAGCAGCCCAGGGGAAGGCTACAATGAGCAGTATTTT
CASSPGEGYNEQYF
>TRBD2|TRBV18|many|TRBJ2-7
TGTGCCAGCTCACAACAACCCCTAGCGGCGCTGTACGAGCAGTACTTC
CASSQQPLAALYEQYF
>TRBD2|TRBV20-1|-|TRBJ2-7
TGCAGTGCTAGCCCGACTAGCTCCTCCTCCGAGCAGTACTTC
CSASPTSSSSEQYF
>-|TRBV24-1|many|TRBJ2-1
TGTGCCACCAGTGATGGGGGGTTGGGACAAGAGCAGTTCTTC
CATSDGGLGQEQFF
>-|TRBV20-1|many|TRBJ1-6
TGCAGTGCTAGAGTCCCTCCAGATTATTCACCCCTCCACTTT
CSARVPPDYSPLHF
>-|TRBV24-1|many|TRBJ2-5
TGTGCCACCAGTGCCCGAAGGGGGGAGACCCAGTACTTC
CATSARRGETQYF
>-|TRBV20-1|many|TRBJ2-3
TGCAGTGTTTGGACCGGGGACACAGATACGCAGTATTTT
CSVWTGDTDTQYF
>TRBD1|TRBV15|many|TRBJ2-3
TGTGCCACCAGCAGAAAACGGGACAGGGAGACAGATACGCAGTATTTT
CATSRKRDRETDTQYF
>-|TRBV7-9|-|TRBJ2-1
TGTGCCGGGGGGGCTTCTTACAATGAGCAGTTCTTC
CAGGASYNEQFF